This T cell receptor beta chain was observed in a study of tumor-infiltrating lymphocytes in localized non-small cell lung cancer (dated by TCRdb to the early 2020s). In terms of the full investigation: The cohort covered several histologies, both smokers and never-smokers, and patients whose samples were collected after neoadjuvant chemotherapy. Each patient provided resected tumor tissue plus uninvolved lung tissue from the same patient, with the uninvolved lung tissue described as non-adjacent to the tumor. Alongside flow cytometry, multiplex immunofluorescence, RNA-seq, exome sequencing and proteomics, TCR sequencing was applied to the same patients as one of several integrated assays. In total, the ICON cohort consisted of roughly 150 surgical patients with localized non-small cell lung cancer who had their tumors resected. A total of fewer than 65 patients were included in the paired tumor versus uninvolved lung comparison of immunoSEQ T-cell fraction.

On this clone itself: The clone's antigen remains unknown. The record has no base qualities; no much larger clone is one base away.

Overall study results and their limits: Assay coverage varied across patients depending on available tissue quantity, so only a subset of the cohort had TCR sequencing. TCRbeta sequencing supported higher T cell infiltration in tumors than in uninvolved lung tissue, consistent with immunofluorescence CD3 counts. No difference in TCR-derived T-cell fraction was observed between the flow cytometry-defined immunotypes IM1 (good prognosis) and IM2 (poor prognosis). Different pieces of the same tissue were used for different assays, so technical variation could not be separated from intratumor heterogeneity. Recurrence-free survival showed no association with tumor T-cell fraction measured by TCR sequencing (p = 0.61).

ICON enrollment began in 2016, and the last patient was enrolled in 2018. Fresh tumor and matched uninvolved tissue for in-depth immune analyses, including TCR sequencing, were collected from a subcohort of fewer than 95 patients. No cell sorting was done, and TCR sequencing was instead run on DNA isolated from bulk tissue. V drops 5 bases and J drops 1 base, leaving 15 bases in between. The CDR3 sequence holds 16 residues, the cysteine and phenylalanine included. Only CDR3 DNA is held: 48 bases, read in frame from base 1. Per the germline V gene (reference sequence), SGHAT is the CDR1 and FQDESV is the CDR2. The T-cell fraction in tumor and uninvolved lung tissue was provided by TCR sequencing with the immunoSEQ assay. The authors processed their data as follows. To analyze survival, patients were divided into a high T-cell fraction group (upper tertile) and a low T-cell fraction group (lower two tertiles), and the two groups were compared using a log-rank test. A signed-rank test was used to check for differences in T-cell fraction between paired tumor and uninvolved lung. The immuneACCESS repertoire file appears here via TCRdb, limited to in-frame rearrangements. These files lack a portion of the clones; in checked studies, under half of the deficit traces to unresolved V genes, and the cause of the others is not known. V and J calls and clone size come straight from that table; D and trimming were deduced from the DNA. This sample lists about 5,500 clones; roughly four fifths were detected once. The biggest ten clones account for about 9.1% of the sample.

The chain links TRBV11-1 with TRBJ2-1; the D gene assignment is perhaps TRBD1 or TRBD2, with each matching 6 bases. This sequence originates from a human donor with non-small cell lung cancer. The sequencing sample was made of lung tumor tissue. The DNA sequence is given as TGTGCCAGCAGCGGGGGGCGGACAAGTTCCTACAATGAGCAGTTCTTC. Its protein reads: CASSGGRTSSYNEQFF.